The T cell receptor (beta chain) described here comes from a study of T cell responses to AZD1222 COVID-19 vaccine. Germline V gives CDR1 MDHEN, CDR2 SYDVKM. The V end lost 3 bases, the J end lost 1 base, and 6 bases lay between the germline ends. The CDR3 has 13 amino acids. Measured with immunoSEQ multiplex PCR; TCRdb has only the in-frame clones, and not every one. The sample records about 200,000 clones, approximately 86% being singletons. This clonotype was obtained from an adult in good health. This chain uses TRBV28 with TRBJ1-1; D unclear. The input for sequencing was peripheral blood, taken on day 0 of AZD1222 vaccination. The CDR3 bases are TGTGCCAGCAGTTTTCTACCGAACACTGAAGCTTTCTTT. Encoded protein: CASSFLPNTEAFF.